The 17 T cell receptor beta chains below were found in one sample sequenced in a study of blood T cell repertoires in COVID-19. Only in-frame clones appear in the TCRdb table, and some are missing; sequencing was by immunoSEQ multiplex PCR. This sample has about 26,000 clones; roughly 84% occur once, and the top ten carry approximately 32%. Sequenced: peripheral blood. The source of these receptors is a human donor in a cohort sampled during active COVID-19.

The rearrangement uses TRBV29-1 and TRBJ2-7; 9 positions agree with TRBD2. CDR3 length: 14 amino acids. The junction had 11 bases not matched to a gene; V was cut back by 4 bases and J by 7 bases. Germline lookup yields CDR1 SQVTM and CDR2 ANQGSEA. This CDR3 reads CSVGSGSIGSEQYF. The CDR3 DNA is TGCAGCGTTGGTAGCGGGAGTATTGGTTCGGAGCAGTACTTC.

This clone was detected a few times. The V and J genes are TRBV27 and TRBJ2-1, with TRBD1 matching over 9 bases. Germline loops: CDR1 MNHEY, CDR2 SMNVEV (reference sequence). V lost 0 bases and J lost 0; bases outside the gene matches: 9. The CDR3 loop spans 19 amino acids. The chain's CDR3 is CASSLSIGPTGGSYNEQFF. DNA of the CDR3: TGTGCCAGCAGTTTATCGATTGGCCCGACAGGGGGCTCCTACAATGAGCAGTTCTTC.

This chain connects TRBV2 to TRBJ2-2; tentatively, D is TRBD2 (6 bases). The CDR3 sequence is 14 residues long. Trimming left V 4 bases short and J 6 bases short, with 12 bases between. CDR1 and CDR2 from the germline V gene are SNHLY and FYNNEI. DNA for the CDR3: TGTGCCAGCAGTGTCGGGTGGGACTCCGGGGAGCTGTTTTTT. This codes for CASSVGWDSGELFF.

The rearrangement joins TRBV21-1 to TRBJ1-1; the D call of TRBD1 is as the table states it, not checked on the DNA. TRBV21-1 is shown as a pseudogene. The CDR3 spans 14 residues. The CDR3 sequence is CASRSDSRGRPPFF. The DNA for the CDR3 is TGTGCCAGCAGATCGGACTCAAGGGGGCGCCCCCCTTTCTTT.

The V and J genes are TRBV27 and TRBJ1-5; 7 nucleotides line up with TRBD1. CDR1 and CDR2 from the germline V gene are MNHEY and SMNVEV (reference sequence). V lost 5 bases to trimming and J lost 6 bases; unmatched junction nucleotides: 7. This CDR3 region has 14 residues. CDR3 coding DNA: TGTGCCAGCAGTCCACAGGGGTATCGTCAGCCCCAGCATTTT. Translating gives CASSPQGYRQPQHF.

The chain links TRBV11-1 to TRBJ1-1, with D tentatively TRBD1 (5 bases). This CDR3 region has 15 residues. Germline loops: CDR1 SGHAT, CDR2 FQDESV (reference sequence). Trimming shortened V by 1 base and J by 5 bases, and 14 bases separated the two germline ends. CDR3 sequence: CASSLDLGEATEAFF. Written as DNA, the CDR3 is TGTGCCAGCAGCTTAGATTTGGGGGAGGCAACTGAAGCTTTCTTT.

V is TRBV6-6 and J is TRBJ1-1; the D gene is possibly TRBD1 (5 bases). V lost 9 bases and J 3 bases, leaving 11 bases between the germline ends. This CDR3 is built from 12 residues. The germline CDR1 and CDR2 sequences are MNHNY and SVGAGI (reference sequence). CDR3 DNA sequence: TGTGCCAGTATCCGGGGGGACACTGAAGCTTTCTTT. It codes for CASIRGDTEAFF.

J is TRBJ2-3 and V is TRBV4-3, with D maybe TRBD2 (6 bases). Germline lookup yields CDR1 LGHNA and CDR2 YSLEER. The CDR3 totals 14 residues. V gave up 6 bases and J gave up 10 bases, with 20 bases separating them. The CDR3 DNA is TGCGCCAGCAGTCAGGCGACTAGTTTTAGTGCGCAGTATTTT. Translating gives CASSQATSFSAQYF.

CDR3 amino acids: CASSIFAGANTGELFF. Here the CDR3 DNA reads TGTGCCAGTAGTATATTTGCGGGGGCGAACACCGGGGAGCTGTTTTTT. This chain connects TRBV19 to TRBJ2-2; 7 bases map to TRBD2. Trimming removed 2 bases from V and 0 bases from J; junction bases left unmatched: 3. Germline-derived CDR1 and CDR2 are LNHDA and SQIVND (reference sequence). There are 16 residues in the CDR3.

The CDR3 region has the DNA TGTGCCAGCAGCCAATCTCTAGGTGATTCACCCCTCCACTTT. Its translation is CASSQSLGDSPLHF. The chain couples TRBV16 to TRBJ1-6; D gene unclear. The V and J ends lost 0 bases and 8 bases respectively, with 8 bases between them. The germline gives CDR1 KGHSY, CDR2 FQNENV. This CDR3 contains 14 residues.

V gene TRBV6-6 combines with J gene TRBJ2-1, with 8 bases lining up with TRBD2. Looked up from germline, CDR1 is MNHNY and CDR2 is SVGAGI (reference sequence). This CDR3 has 14 amino acids. The V segment lost 8 bases and the J segment 2 bases; nucleotides outside the gene matches: 5. For the CDR3, the DNA is TGTGCCAGCTCGGGGGGGAAGGCCTACAATGAGCAGTTCTTC. Protein sequence: CASSGGKAYNEQFF.

This chain connects TRBV7-8 to TRBJ2-5; D is perhaps TRBD2 (6 bases). The CDR3 loop spans 17 amino acids. Trimming left V 0 bases short and J 7 bases short, with 21 bases between. Germline CDR1 SGHVS, CDR2 FQNEAQ. CDR3 DNA: TGTGCCAGCAGCTTAGCCTCAATTTCAGGGTGGAGGGGGACCCAGTACTTC. This gives the protein CASSLASISGWRGTQYF.

The chain employs TRBV7-2 and TRBJ1-3; 9 nucleotides align to TRBD1. This CDR3 region has 17 residues. V lost 2 bases to trimming and J lost 4 bases; unmatched junction nucleotides: 9. Per the germline V gene, CDR1 is SGHTA and CDR2 is FQGNSA. The CDR3 DNA is TGTGCCAGCAGCTTATCCGGGACAGGGTCACTCGGAAACACCATATATTTT. This gives the protein CASSLSGTGSLGNTIYF.

The chain employs TRBV9 and TRBJ2-3; 7 bases are shared with TRBD1. The CDR3 spans 16 residues. Per germline, CDR1 SGDLS and CDR2 YYNGEE. Unmatched junction bases numbered 10, after V lost 4 bases and J lost 2 bases. The CDR3 nucleotides read TGTGCCAGCAGCAGACCCGGGACAGCTGTCACAGATACGCAGTATTTT. Translated, it gives CASSRPGTAVTDTQYF.

This chain uses TRBV19 with TRBJ1-4; TRBD1 agrees at 7 bases. The CDR3 has 13 amino acids. With 8 bases clipped from V and 7 bases from J, the junction kept 7 bases outside the gene matches. CDR1 and CDR2 from the germline V gene are LNHDA and SQIVND (reference sequence). The CDR3 coding sequence is TGTGCCAGTTCCCAGGGGGAGTTTGAAAAACTGTTTTTT. Its translation: CASSQGEFEKLFF.

Only one count was recorded for this clone. The V and J genes are TRBV11-1 and TRBJ1-1; D ambiguous. The CDR3 length is 14 residues. The V gene lost 4 bases and the J gene lost 6 bases, with 15 bases spanning the gap. Germline CDR1 reads SGHAT; CDR2 reads FQDESV (reference sequence). Written as DNA, the CDR3 is TGTGCCAGCAGCTCCGATACGACACCGGCTGAAGCTTTCTTT. This gives the protein CASSSDTTPAEAFF. Filled out from reference TRBV11-1 and TRBJ1-1, the complete variable domain reads EAEVAQSPRYKITEKSQAVAFWCDPISGHATLYWYRQILGQGPELLVQFQDESVVDDSQLPKDRFSAERLKGVDSTLKIQPAELGDSAMYLCASSSDTTPAEAFFGQGTRLTVV.

This chain connects TRBV6-5 to TRBJ2-7; 11 nucleotides line up with TRBD2. V lost 7 bases and J lost 8; bases outside the gene matches: 13. The CDR3 runs to 15 residues. CDR1 MNHEY and CDR2 SVGAGI come from the germline V gene. For the CDR3, the DNA is TGTGCCAGCACGTCGACTAGCGGGGCCCCCCTCCAGCAGTACTTC. Its translation is CASTSTSGAPLQQYF.